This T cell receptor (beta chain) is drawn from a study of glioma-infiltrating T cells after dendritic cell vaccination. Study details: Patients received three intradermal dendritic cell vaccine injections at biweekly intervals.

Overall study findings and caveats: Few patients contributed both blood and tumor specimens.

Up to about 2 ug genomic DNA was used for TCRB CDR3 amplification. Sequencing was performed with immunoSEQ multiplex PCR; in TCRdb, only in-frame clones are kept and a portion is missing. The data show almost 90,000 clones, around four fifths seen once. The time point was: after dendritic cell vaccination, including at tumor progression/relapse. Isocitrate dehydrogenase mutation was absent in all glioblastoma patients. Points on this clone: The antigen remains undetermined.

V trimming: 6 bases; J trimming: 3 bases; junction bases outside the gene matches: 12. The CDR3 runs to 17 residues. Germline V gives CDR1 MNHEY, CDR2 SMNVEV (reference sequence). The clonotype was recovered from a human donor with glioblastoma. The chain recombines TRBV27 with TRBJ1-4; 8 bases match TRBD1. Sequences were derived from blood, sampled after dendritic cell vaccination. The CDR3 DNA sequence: TGTGCCAGCAGAGAAGGGACAGGCAAGGGGGCTAATGAAAAACTGTTTTTT. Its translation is CASREGTGKGANEKLFF.